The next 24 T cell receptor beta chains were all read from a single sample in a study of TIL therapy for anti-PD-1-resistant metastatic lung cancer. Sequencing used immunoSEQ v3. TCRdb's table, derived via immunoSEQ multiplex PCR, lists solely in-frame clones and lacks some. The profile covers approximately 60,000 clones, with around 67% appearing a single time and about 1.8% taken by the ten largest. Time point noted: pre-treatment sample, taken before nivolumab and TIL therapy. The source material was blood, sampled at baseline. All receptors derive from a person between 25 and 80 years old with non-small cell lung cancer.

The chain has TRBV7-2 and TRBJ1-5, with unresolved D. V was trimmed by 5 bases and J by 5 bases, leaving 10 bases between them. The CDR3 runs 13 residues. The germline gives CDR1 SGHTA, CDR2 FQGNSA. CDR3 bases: TGTGCCAGCAGCCTCCAGAGGGATCAGCCCCAGCATTTT. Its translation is CASSLQRDQPQHF. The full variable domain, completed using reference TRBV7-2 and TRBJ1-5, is GAGVSQSPSNKVTEKGKDVELRCDPISGHTALYWYRQSLGQGLEFLIYFQGNSAPDKSGLPSDRFSAERTGGSVSTLTIQRTQQEDSAVYLCASSLQRDQPQHFGDGTRLSIL.

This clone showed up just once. CDR3 DNA sequence: TGTGCCAGCAGCGGGTGGGGGGCAGAGGGCTACACCTTC. Translation: CASSGWGAEGYTF. The V gene is TRBV27, the J gene TRBJ1-2; D is possibly TRBD1 (6 bases). This CDR3 contains 13 residues. Between the trimmed V and J ends, which lost 6 bases and 8 bases, there was a span of 16 bases. Germline V gives CDR1 MNHEY, CDR2 SMNVEV (reference sequence).

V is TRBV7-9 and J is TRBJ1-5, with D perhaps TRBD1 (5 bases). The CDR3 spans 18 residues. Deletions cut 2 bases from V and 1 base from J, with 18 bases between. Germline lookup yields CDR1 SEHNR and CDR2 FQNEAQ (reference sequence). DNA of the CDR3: TGTGCCAGCAGCTTATGGCCCCCTAGGGCAGGGAGCAATCAGCCCCAGCATTTT. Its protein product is CASSLWPPRAGSNQPQHF.

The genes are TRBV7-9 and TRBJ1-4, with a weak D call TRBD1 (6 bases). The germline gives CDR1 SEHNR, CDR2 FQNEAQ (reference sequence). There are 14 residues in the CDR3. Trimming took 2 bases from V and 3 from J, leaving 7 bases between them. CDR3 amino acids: CASSLRGANEKLFF. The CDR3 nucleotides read TGTGCCAGCAGCTTAAGGGGGGCTAATGAAAAACTGTTTTTT.

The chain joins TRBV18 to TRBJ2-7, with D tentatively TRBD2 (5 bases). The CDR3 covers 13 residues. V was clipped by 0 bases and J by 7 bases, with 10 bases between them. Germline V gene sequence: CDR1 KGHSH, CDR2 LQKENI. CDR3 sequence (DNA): TGTGCCAGCTCACCACCGGGAGCACTGGAGCAGTACTTC. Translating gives CASSPPGALEQYF.

Here the CDR3 DNA reads TGTGCCAGCAGTTTCTCCGACAGTCCAAAGGACTACGAGCAGTACTTC. It translates to CASSFSDSPKDYEQYF. The chain links TRBV27 to TRBJ2-7; tentatively, D is TRBD1 (5 bases). Germline V CDR1 and CDR2: MNHEY, SMNVEV (reference sequence). The CDR3 is made up of 16 amino acids. Trimming stripped 3 bases from V and 3 bases from J, with 18 bases between.

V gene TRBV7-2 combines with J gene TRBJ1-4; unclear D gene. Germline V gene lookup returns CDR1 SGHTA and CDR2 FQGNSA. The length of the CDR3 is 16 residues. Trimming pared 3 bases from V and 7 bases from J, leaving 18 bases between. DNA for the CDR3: TGTGCCAGCAGCTTTAGGCGGACCGCCTTCGGTGAAAAACTGTTTTTT. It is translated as CASSFRRTAFGEKLFF. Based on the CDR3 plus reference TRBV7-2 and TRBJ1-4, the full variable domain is GAGVSQSPSNKVTEKGKDVELRCDPISGHTALYWYRQSLGQGLEFLIYFQGNSAPDKSGLPSDRFSAERTGGSVSTLTIQRTQQEDSAVYLCASSFRRTAFGEKLFFGSGTQLSVL.

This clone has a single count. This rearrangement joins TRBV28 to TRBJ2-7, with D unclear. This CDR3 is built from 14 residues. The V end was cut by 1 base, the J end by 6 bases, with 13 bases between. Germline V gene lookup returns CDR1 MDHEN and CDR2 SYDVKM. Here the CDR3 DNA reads TGTGCCAGCAGTTTATCTGGGTACCGCCTCGAGCAGTACTTC. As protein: CASSLSGYRLEQYF.

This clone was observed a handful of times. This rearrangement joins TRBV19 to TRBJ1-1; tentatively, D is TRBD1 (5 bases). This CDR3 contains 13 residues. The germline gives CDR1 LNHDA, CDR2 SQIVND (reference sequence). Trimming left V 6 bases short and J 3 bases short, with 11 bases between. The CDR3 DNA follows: TGTGCCAGTAGCCCTCAGGGTTACACTGAAGCTTTCTTT. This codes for CASSPQGYTEAFF.

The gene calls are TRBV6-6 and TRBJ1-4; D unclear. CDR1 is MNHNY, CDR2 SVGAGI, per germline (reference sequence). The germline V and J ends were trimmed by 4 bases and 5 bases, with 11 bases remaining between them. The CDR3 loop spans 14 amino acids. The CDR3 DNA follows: TGTGCCAGCAGTTCCCGAGGAGGGAATGAAAAACTGTTTTTT. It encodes CASSSRGGNEKLFF.

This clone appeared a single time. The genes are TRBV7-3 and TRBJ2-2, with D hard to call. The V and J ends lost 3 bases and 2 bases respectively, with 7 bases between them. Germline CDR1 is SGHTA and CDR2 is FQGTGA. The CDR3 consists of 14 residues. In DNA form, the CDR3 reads TGTGCCAGCAGCTTTGGCGGTAACACCGGGGAGCTGTTTTTT. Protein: CASSFGGNTGELFF.

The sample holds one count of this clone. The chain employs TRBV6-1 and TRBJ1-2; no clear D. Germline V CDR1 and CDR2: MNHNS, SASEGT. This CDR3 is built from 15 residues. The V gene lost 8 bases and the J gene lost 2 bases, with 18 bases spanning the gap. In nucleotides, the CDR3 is TGTGCCAGCTTCGTGGCGGGGAACACGAACTATGGCTACACCTTC. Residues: CASFVAGNTNYGYTF.

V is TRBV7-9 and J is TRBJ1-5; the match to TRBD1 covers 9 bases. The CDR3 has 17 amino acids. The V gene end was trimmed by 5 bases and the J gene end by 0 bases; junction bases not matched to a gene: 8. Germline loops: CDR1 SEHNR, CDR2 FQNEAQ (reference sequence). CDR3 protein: CASSDGTGRYSNQPQHF. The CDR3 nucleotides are TGTGCCAGCAGCGACGGGACAGGGCGTTATAGCAATCAGCCCCAGCATTTT.

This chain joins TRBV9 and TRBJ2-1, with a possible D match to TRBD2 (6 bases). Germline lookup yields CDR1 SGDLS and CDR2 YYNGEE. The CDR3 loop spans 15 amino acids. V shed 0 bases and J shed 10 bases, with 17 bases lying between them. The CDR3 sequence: CASSVALSGRGEQFF. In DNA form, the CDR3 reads TGTGCCAGCAGCGTAGCCCTTAGCGGCCGGGGCGAGCAGTTCTTC. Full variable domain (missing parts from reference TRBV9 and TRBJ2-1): DSGVTQTPKHLITATGQRVTLRCSPRSGDLSVYWYQQSLDQGLQFLIQYYNGEERAKGNILERFSAQQFPDLHSELNLSSLELGDSALYFCASSVALSGRGEQFFGPGTRLTVL.

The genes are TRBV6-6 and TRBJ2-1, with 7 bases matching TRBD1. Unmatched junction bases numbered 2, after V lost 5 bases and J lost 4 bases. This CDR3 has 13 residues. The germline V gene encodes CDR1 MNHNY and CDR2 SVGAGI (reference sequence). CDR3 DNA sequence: TGTGCCAGCAGTATGACAGGGTACAATGAGCAGTTCTTC. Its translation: CASSMTGYNEQFF.

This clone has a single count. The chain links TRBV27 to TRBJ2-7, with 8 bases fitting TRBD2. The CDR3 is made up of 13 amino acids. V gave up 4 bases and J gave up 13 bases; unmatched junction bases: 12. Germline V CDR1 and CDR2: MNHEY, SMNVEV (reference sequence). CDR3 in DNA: TGTGCCAGCAGTTGGAGCGGAGGTAGCGGGGTCTACTTC. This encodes CASSWSGGSGVYF.

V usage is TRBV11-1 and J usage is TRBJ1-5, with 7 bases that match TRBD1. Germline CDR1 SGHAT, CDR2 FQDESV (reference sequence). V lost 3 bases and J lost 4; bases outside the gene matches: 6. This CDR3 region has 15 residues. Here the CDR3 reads CASSLTGQPNQPQHF. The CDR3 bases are TGTGCCAGCAGCTTGACGGGACAGCCAAATCAGCCCCAGCATTTT. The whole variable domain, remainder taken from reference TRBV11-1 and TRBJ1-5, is EAEVAQSPRYKITEKSQAVAFWCDPISGHATLYWYRQILGQGPELLVQFQDESVVDDSQLPKDRFSAERLKGVDSTLKIQPAELGDSAMYLCASSLTGQPNQPQHFGDGTRLSIL.

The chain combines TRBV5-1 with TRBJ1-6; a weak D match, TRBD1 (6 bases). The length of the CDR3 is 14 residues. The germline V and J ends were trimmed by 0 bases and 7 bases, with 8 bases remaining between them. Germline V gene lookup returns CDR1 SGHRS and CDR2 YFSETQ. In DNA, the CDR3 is TGCGCCAGCAGCTTGGCAGGGGAGAATTCACCCCTCCACTTT. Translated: CASSLAGENSPLHF.

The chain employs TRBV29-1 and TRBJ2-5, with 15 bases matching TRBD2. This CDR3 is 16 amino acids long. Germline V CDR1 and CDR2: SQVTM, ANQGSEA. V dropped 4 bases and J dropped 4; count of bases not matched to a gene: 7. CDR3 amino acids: CSVAGTSGGNGETQYF. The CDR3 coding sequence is TGCAGCGTTGCCGGGACTAGCGGGGGGAATGGAGAGACCCAGTACTTC.

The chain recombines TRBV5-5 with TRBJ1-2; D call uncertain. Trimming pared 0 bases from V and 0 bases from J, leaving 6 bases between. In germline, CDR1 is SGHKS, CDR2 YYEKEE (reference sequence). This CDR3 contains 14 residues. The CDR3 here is CASSLDKANYGYTF. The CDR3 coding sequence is TGTGCCAGCAGCTTGGACAAAGCTAACTATGGCTACACCTTC. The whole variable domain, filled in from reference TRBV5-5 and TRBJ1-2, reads DAGVTQSPTHLIKTRGQQVTLRCSPISGHKSVSWYQQVLGQGPQFIFQYYEKEERGRGNFPDRFSARQFPNYSSELNVNALLLGDSALYLCASSLDKANYGYTFGSGTRLTVV.

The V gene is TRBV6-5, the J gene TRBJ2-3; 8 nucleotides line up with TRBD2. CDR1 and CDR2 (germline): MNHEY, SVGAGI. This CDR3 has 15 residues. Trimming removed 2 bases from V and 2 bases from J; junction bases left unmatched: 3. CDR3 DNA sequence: TGTGCCAGCAGTTACAAGCGGGGGCCCACAGATACGCAGTATTTT. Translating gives CASSYKRGPTDTQYF.

CDR3 sequence: CASSQDRTSGIYEQYF. In nucleotides, the CDR3 is TGTGCCAGCAGCCAAGACAGGACTAGCGGGATCTACGAGCAGTACTTC. The V and J genes are TRBV4-2 and TRBJ2-7; 12 nucleotides align to TRBD2. The CDR3 covers 16 residues. Germline assignment: CDR1 LGHNA and CDR2 YNFKEQ. The V segment lost 0 bases and the J segment 3 bases; nucleotides outside the gene matches: 3.

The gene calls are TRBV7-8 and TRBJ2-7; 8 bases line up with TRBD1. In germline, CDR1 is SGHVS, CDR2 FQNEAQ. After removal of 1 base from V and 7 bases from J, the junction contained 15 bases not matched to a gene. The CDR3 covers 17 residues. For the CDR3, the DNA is TGTGCCAGCAGCTTAGAGGGGGGACAGGTTATGCCCTGGGAGCAGTACTTC. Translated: CASSLEGGQVMPWEQYF.

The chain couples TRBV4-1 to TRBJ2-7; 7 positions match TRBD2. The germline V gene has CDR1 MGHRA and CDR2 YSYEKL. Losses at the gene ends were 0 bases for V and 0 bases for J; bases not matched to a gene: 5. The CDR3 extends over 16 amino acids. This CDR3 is CASSQEGTTYSYEQYF. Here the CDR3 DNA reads TGCGCCAGCAGCCAAGAAGGGACTACCTACTCCTACGAGCAGTACTTC.